The rows below give T cell receptor beta chains drawn from one sample of a study of CD8 T cells in ankylosing spondylitis. From the 5' RACE reads, TCRdb called clonotypes with MiXCR, one entry per CDR3 protein. The data show 250,000 to 400,000 distinct CDR3 sequences, around a tenth seen once. Sequences were obtained from blood, either unsorted or a sorted T cell fraction (not recorded which). These receptors originate from a female donor with ankylosing spondylitis or in good health (not recorded which). Both conserved end residues are part of each CDR3. A D gene is named only where the DNA matches it firmly. For some rows the clone size is stated as once, few or many, or as a class when expanded; others skip it.

>TRBJ2-7|TRBV6-5|TRBD2|many
TGTGCCAGCAGTTACTTGAGCGGGGCATACGAGCAGTACTTC
CASSYLSGAYEQYF
>TRBJ2-5|TRBV10-3|NA|few
TGTGCCATCAGTGACGGGGATGGGGAGACCCAGTACTTC
CAISDGDGETQYF
>TRBJ2-7|TRBV11-2|NA|few
TGTGCCAGCAGCTCCGAGCCGGGGGGCTACGGGCAGTACTTC
CASSSEPGGYGQYF
>TRBJ2-5|TRBV12-3/TRBV12-4|NA|NA
TGTGCCAGCAGTTTGGCCGGGGGCGGCCCGGAGACCCAGTACTTC
CASSLAGGGPETQYF
>TRBJ2-7|TRBV7-9|TRBD2|NA
TGTGCCAGCAGCTTAGCGCCAGCGGGGACTACCTACGAGCAGTACTTC
CASSLAPAGTTYEQYF
>TRBJ2-3|TRBV18|NA|NA
TGTGCCAGCTCACCCCCGAATGCCGATACGCAGTATTTT
CASSPPNADTQYF
>TRBJ2-7|TRBV6-2/TRBV6-3|NA|many
TGTGCCAGCAGCCTAACACGTCGAGGGTACGAGCAGTACTTC
CASSLTRRGYEQYF
>TRBJ2-1|TRBV28|NA|many
TGTGCCAGCAGTTTTATATATGAGCAGTTCTTC
CASSFIYEQFF
>TRBJ2-1|TRBV20-1|TRBD2|few
TGCAGTGCGCCGCTAGCGGGGAGCTCCTACAATGAGCAGTTCTTC
CSAPLAGSSYNEQFF
>TRBJ2-7|TRBV28|TRBD1|few
TGTGCCAGCAGGGAACAGGGGGCCTACGAGCAGTACTTC
CASREQGAYEQYF
>TRBJ2-5|TRBV12-3/TRBV12-4|NA|NA
TGTGCCAGCAGTTTGCTGGCAGAGCTCCAAGAAACCCAGTACTTC
CASSLLAELQETQYF
>TRBJ2-7|TRBV27|NA|many
TGTGCCAGCAGTTTCTCGGGACTCAGCCGGGGGCAGTACTTC
CASSFSGLSRGQYF
>TRBJ2-7|TRBV27|TRBD2|NA
TGTGCCAGCAGTCTAAAACCTAGCGGGAGACTAAGCGAGCAGTACTTC
CASSLKPSGRLSEQYF
>TRBJ2-3|TRBV28|TRBD2|NA
TGTGCCAGCAGAACCCCCCTAGCGGGGGTGACAGATACGCAGTATTTT
CASRTPLAGVTDTQYF
>TRBJ1-1|TRBV18|NA|many
TGTGCCAGCTCACCAATAAACGCATACAGGGCTGCGGGTACTGAAGCTTTCTTT
CASSPINAYRAAGTEAFF
>TRBJ1-1|TRBV20-1|NA|many
TGCAGTGCTAGAGGAGGATGGAAGTCGAGCACTGAAGCTTTCTTT
CSARGGWKSSTEAFF
>TRBJ1-1|TRBV7-9|NA|many
TGTGCCAGCAGCCCACGGGGGCTTAACACTGAAGCTTTCTTT
CASSPRGLNTEAFF
>TRBJ2-1|TRBV20-1|NA|NA
TGCAGTGCTAGAGGCGGGAAGGGTGAGCAGTTCTTC
CSARGGKGEQFF
>TRBJ2-5|TRBV14|NA|NA
TGTGCCAGCAGCCCAGGATCGAAGAAGACCCAGTACTTC
CASSPGSKKTQYF
>TRBJ2-7|TRBV12-3/TRBV12-4|TRBD1|many
TGTGCCAGCAGTTTGGTGGCAGGGGGAGTGTACTTC
CASSLVAGGVYF
>TRBJ2-3|TRBV7-2|NA|few
TGTGCCAGCAGCTTAGAGCCAGGGAGCACAGATACGCAGTATTTT
CASSLEPGSTDTQYF
>TRBJ2-5|TRBV20-1|NA|many
TGCAGTGCTAGAGATCACCGCCGACAAGAGACCCAGTACTTC
CSARDHRRQETQYF
>TRBJ2-5|TRBV6-1|TRBD2|many
TGTGCCAGCACATTGGCGGGAGGGTCAGAGACCCAGTACTTC
CASTLAGGSETQYF
>TRBJ1-1|TRBV27|NA|many
TGTGCCAGCAGACCAACCGGGGTTCGGGTAATGAACACTGAAGCTTTCTTT
CASRPTGVRVMNTEAFF
>TRBJ2-1|TRBV12-3/TRBV12-4|TRBD2|many
TGTGCCAGCAGTTTAATAGCGGGGGCCGACAATGAGCAGTTCTTC
CASSLIAGADNEQFF
>TRBJ2-7|TRBV20-1|NA|NA
TGCAGTGCTAGAGATGGCGGGGGCCCTCTTGGAGAGCAGTACTTC
CSARDGGGPLGEQYF
>TRBJ2-3|TRBV3-1|TRBD2|NA
TGTGCCAGCAGCCTGAGCGGGAGTAAAGTAACAGATACGCAGTATTTT
CASSLSGSKVTDTQYF
>TRBJ1-6|TRBV7-9|NA|few
TGTGCCAGCAGCTCCCGGGAGAGATATAATTCACCCCTCCACTTT
CASSSRERYNSPLHF
>TRBJ2-1|TRBV6-2/TRBV6-3|TRBD2|NA
TGTGCCAGCAGTTACTCGAAAGAAAGGGCTAGCGGGACGTACTCCTACAATGAGCAGTTCTTC
CASSYSKERASGTYSYNEQFF
>TRBJ2-7|TRBV18|NA|NA
TGTGCCAGCTCACTTACTAGGCTAGCGTTATACGAGCAGTACTTC
CASSLTRLALYEQYF
>TRBJ2-1|TRBV30|NA|many
TGTGCCTGGACTGGGAAAAATGAGCAGTTCTTC
CAWTGKNEQFF
>TRBJ1-2|TRBV18|NA|many
TGTGCCAGCTCCCCCTCCAGCGGGTTCTATGGCTACACCTTC
CASSPSSGFYGYTF
>TRBJ2-1|TRBV5-1|TRBD2|few
TGCGCCAGCAGCTTGGACTTTACGTGGGGGACTAGCGGCTACAATGAGCAGTTCTTC
CASSLDFTWGTSGYNEQFF
>TRBJ2-1|TRBV5-1|TRBD2|few
TGCGCCAGCAGCTTGGCCCCGGGACTAGCGGGATTAAGCGAGCAGTTCTTC
CASSLAPGLAGLSEQFF
>TRBJ1-5|TRBV12-3/TRBV12-4|NA|NA
TGTGCCAGCAGACCTAGCGAGGGACAGCCCCAGCATTTT
CASRPSEGQPQHF
>TRBJ2-3|TRBV27|TRBD2|NA
TGTGCCAGCAGTTTATCTCGCGGGAGCCCTGATACGCAGTATTTT
CASSLSRGSPDTQYF
>TRBJ2-1|TRBV30|TRBD1|NA
TGTGCCTGGAGCCGACAGGGGATGGTCGGTGAGCAGTTCTTC
CAWSRQGMVGEQFF
>TRBJ2-1|TRBV15|NA|many
TGTGCCACCAGCAGAGAACGAGCGACCGTTTCCAATGAGCAGTTCTTC
CATSRERATVSNEQFF
>TRBJ2-5|TRBV24-1|TRBD1|many
TGTGCCACCAGTTCGGGGACAGGGATGTTGGAAGAGAACCAGTACTTC
CATSSGTGMLEENQYF
>TRBJ2-3|TRBV20-1|NA|many
TGCAGTGCTAGAATGCCTGGGACGCAGTATTTT
CSARMPGTQYF
>TRBJ1-5|TRBV20-1|NA|few
TGCAGTGCTCTTAGATCCCTTGGGGGCAATCAGCCCCAGCATTTT
CSALRSLGGNQPQHF
>TRBJ2-2|TRBV24-1|TRBD2|few
TGTGCCACCAGTGAAGGGCTAGCGGGAACCGGGGAGCTGTTTTTT
CATSEGLAGTGELFF
>TRBJ2-3|TRBV7-3|TRBD2|many
TGTGCCAGCAGCTTAGCGGGGGGTTCAGCGGATACGCAGTATTTT
CASSLAGGSADTQYF
>TRBJ1-2|TRBV7-2|NA|NA
TGTGCCAGCAGCTCCCGGGACGGAGTCTATGGCTACACCTTC
CASSSRDGVYGYTF
>TRBJ1-1|TRBV28|TRBD1|few
TGTGCCAGCAGTTTCACTCCGGGACAGGGCACTGAAGCTTTCTTT
CASSFTPGQGTEAFF
>TRBJ2-1|TRBV5-6|TRBD1|many
TGTGCCAGCAGCTCGGACAGGGGGCAAAATGAGCAGTTCTTC
CASSSDRGQNEQFF
>TRBJ1-4|TRBV7-2|TRBD1|many
TGTGCCAGCAGCTTCCCCCCCGTGGCGGGGACAGGACTGTTTTTT
CASSFPPVAGTGLFF
>TRBJ2-1|TRBV7-9|NA|few
TGTGCCAGCAGCTTACCAGAGGCCCGGAATGAGCAGTTCTTC
CASSLPEARNEQFF
>TRBJ2-7|TRBV7-6|NA|NA
TGTGCCAGCAGCACCCCGTACCGGGGACGAGGGGTTTTTGAGCAGTACTTC
CASSTPYRGRGVFEQYF
>TRBJ1-1|TRBV4-3|TRBD1|many
TGCGCCAGCAGCCCCCGGACAGGGATGAACACTGAAGCTTTCTTT
CASSPRTGMNTEAFF
>TRBJ2-7|TRBV11-3|TRBD1|few
TGTGCCAGCAGCTACCCGGGACAGATCTACGAGCAGTACTTC
CASSYPGQIYEQYF